This TCR beta chain was identified during a study of vaccination effects on CD4 cells after COVID-19. The protocol was immunoSEQ multiplex PCR, while the TCRdb copy is restricted to in-frame clones and leaves out a portion. Among tens of thousands of clones listed, approximately 70% were seen once. ViraFEST used viral peptide pools to expand antigen-specific CD4+ T cells before sequencing. Culture lasted about 10 days before CD4+ T cell isolation. The vaccine recipients had no prior SARS-CoV-2 infection, with negative nucleocapsid antibodies. The germline V gene encodes CDR1 SGDLS and CDR2 YYNGEE. V lost 4 bases and J lost 5, with 11 bases in between. The CDR3 is 13 amino acids. Concerning this clone: What it recognizes is unknown.

Sequencing used CD4+ T cells from PBMCs cultured with HCoV-OC43 spike peptides, obtained before COVID-19 vaccination. The subset: HCoV-OC43 spike overlapping peptide pool stimulation. This sequence originates from a human donor who received a COVID-19 vaccine. V gene TRBV9 combines with J gene TRBJ2-3; no definite D call. This CDR3 reads CASSPTTLDTQYF. The CDR3 DNA reads TGTGCCAGCAGCCCGACGACGCTAGATACGCAGTATTTT.